The subject of this entry is one T cell receptor beta chain. This record comes from a study of OX40 agonist ivuxolimab in advanced cancers. Patients were ruled out by autoimmune disease history or systemic immunosuppression. Only in-frame clones appear in the TCRdb table, and some are missing; sequencing was by immunoSEQ multiplex PCR. The profile covers some 75,000 clones, with roughly 87% appearing a single time and 3.1% taken by the ten largest. Specimen: CD4+ or CD8+ T cells sorted from blood, collected in a trial of the OX40 agonist ivuxolimab. The origin of this receptor is an adult with an advanced solid tumor such as melanoma, head and neck, liver or kidney cancer.

Here the CDR3 reads CASMVVGGTYGYTF. The CDR3 DNA is TGTGCCAGCATGGTCGTCGGAGGGACCTATGGCTACACCTTC. The V gene is TRBV6-5, the J gene TRBJ1-2, with D perhaps matching TRBD1 (5 bases). V shed 7 bases and J shed 4 bases, with 16 bases lying between them. Germline lookup yields CDR1 MNHEY and CDR2 SVGAGI. The CDR3 is 14 amino acids.